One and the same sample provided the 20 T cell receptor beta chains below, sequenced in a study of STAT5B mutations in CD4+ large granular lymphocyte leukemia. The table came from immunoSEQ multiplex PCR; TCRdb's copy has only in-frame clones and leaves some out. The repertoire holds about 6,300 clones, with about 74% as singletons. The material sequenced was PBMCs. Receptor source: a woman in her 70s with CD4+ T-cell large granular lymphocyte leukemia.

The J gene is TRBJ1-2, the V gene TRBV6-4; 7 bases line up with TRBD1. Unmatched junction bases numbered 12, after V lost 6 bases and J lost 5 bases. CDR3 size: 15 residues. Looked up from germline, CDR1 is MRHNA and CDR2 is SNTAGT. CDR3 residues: CASRHSDRERYGYTF. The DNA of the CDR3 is TGTGCCAGCAGGCACAGTGACAGGGAAAGGTATGGCTACACCTTC.

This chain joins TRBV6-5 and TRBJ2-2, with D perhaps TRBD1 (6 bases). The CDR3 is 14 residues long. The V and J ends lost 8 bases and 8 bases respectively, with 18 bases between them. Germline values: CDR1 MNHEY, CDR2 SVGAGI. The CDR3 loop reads CASATGISRGELFF. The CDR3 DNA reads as TGTGCCAGCGCCACAGGGATCTCACGAGGGGAGCTGTTTTTT.

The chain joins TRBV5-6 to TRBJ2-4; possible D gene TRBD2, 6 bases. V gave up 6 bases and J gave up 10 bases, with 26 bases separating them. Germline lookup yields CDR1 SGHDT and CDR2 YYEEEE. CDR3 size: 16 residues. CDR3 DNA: TGTGCCAGCACCGTACAAGCTGGGGGGACCCGTCGGATTCAGTACTTC. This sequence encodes CASTVQAGGTRRIQYF.

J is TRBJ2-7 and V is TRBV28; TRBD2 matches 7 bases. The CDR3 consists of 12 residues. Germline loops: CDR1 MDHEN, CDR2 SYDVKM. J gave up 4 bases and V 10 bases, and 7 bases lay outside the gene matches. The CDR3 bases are TGTGCCACCAGGGAGGGGATGTACGAGCAGTACTTC. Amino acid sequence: CATREGMYEQYF. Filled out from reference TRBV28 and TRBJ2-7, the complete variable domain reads DVKVTQSSRYLVKRTGEKVFLECVQDMDHENMFWYRQDPGLGLRLIYFSYDVKMKEKGDIPEGYSVSREKKERFSLILESASTNQTSMYLCATREGMYEQYFGPGTRLTVT.

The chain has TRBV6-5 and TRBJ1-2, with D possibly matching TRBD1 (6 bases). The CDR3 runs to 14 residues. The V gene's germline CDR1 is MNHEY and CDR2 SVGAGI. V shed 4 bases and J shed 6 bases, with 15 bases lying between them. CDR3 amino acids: CASSSLTGVHGYTF. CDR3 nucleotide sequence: TGTGCCAGCAGTTCCCTGACAGGAGTCCATGGCTACACCTTC.

For the CDR3, the DNA is TGTGCCAGCAGTTACTCTAGGACAGCGAGCAATCAGCCCCAGCATTTT. It is translated as CASSYSRTASNQPQHF. The chain combines TRBV6-6 with TRBJ1-5, with a weak D call TRBD1 (6 bases). Germline CDR1 and CDR2: MNHNY and SVGAGI (reference sequence). Trimming took 0 bases from V and 1 from J, leaving 10 bases between them. The CDR3 totals 16 residues.

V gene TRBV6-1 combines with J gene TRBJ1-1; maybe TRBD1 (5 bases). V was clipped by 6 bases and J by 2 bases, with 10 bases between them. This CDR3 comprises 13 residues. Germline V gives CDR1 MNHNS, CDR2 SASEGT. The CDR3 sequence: CASSPGGNTEAFF. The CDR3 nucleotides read TGTGCCAGCAGCCCGGGGGGTAACACTGAAGCTTTCTTT.

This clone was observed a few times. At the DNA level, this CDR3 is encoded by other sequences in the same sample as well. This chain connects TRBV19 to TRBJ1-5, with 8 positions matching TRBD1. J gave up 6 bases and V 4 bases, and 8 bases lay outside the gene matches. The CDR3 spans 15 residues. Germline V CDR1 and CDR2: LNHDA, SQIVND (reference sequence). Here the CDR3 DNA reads TGTGCCAGTAGTACCCCCGGACAGGGCACTCAGCCCCAGCATTTT. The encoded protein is CASSTPGQGTQPQHF.

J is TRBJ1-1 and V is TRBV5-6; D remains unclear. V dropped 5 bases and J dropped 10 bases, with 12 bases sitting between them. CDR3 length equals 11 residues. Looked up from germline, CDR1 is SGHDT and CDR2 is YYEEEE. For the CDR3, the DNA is TGTGCCAGCAGTCAAGGTCGACGAGCTTTCTTT. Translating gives CASSQGRRAFF.

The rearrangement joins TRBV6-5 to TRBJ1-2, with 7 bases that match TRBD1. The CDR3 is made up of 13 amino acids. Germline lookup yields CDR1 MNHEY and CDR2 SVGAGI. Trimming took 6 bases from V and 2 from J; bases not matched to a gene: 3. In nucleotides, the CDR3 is TGTGCCAGCAGACCGGGACAGAACTATGGCTACACCTTC. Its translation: CASRPGQNYGYTF.

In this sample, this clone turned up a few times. CDR3 bases: TGTGCCAGCAGCTTAGTAGGGACAGGGGATGAAAAACTGTTTTTT. Residues: CASSLVGTGDEKLFF. This chain connects TRBV7-9 to TRBJ1-4; 10 bases are a match to TRBD1. Looked up from germline, CDR1 is SEHNR and CDR2 is FQNEAQ (reference sequence). The CDR3 length is 15 residues. V trimming: 1 base; J trimming: 6 bases; junction bases outside the gene matches: 2.

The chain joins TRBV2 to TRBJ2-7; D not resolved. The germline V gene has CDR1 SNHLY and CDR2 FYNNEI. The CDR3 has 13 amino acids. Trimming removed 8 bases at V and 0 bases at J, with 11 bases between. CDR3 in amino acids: CASVDGLSYEQYF. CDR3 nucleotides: TGTGCCAGCGTAGACGGTCTCTCCTACGAGCAGTACTTC.

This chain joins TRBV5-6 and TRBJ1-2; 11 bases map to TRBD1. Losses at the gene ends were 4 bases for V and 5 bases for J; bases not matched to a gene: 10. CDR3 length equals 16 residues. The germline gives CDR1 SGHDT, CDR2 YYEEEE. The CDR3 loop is CASSPGQGAVRYGYTF. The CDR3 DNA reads TGTGCCAGCAGCCCCGGACAGGGGGCGGTTAGGTATGGCTACACCTTC.

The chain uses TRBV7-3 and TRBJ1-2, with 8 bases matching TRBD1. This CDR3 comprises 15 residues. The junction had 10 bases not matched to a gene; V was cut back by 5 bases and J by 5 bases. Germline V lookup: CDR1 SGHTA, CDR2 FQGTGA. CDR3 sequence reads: CASSTGQGSLYGYTF. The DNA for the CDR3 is TGTGCCAGCAGCACCGGACAGGGCTCCCTGTATGGCTACACCTTC.

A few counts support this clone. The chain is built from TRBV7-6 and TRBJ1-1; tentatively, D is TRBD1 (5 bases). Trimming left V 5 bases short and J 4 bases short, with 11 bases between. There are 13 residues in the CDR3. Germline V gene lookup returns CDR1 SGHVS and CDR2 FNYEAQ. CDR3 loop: CASSQSRGTEAFF. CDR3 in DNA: TGTGCCAGCAGCCAGTCGAGGGGCACTGAAGCTTTCTTT.

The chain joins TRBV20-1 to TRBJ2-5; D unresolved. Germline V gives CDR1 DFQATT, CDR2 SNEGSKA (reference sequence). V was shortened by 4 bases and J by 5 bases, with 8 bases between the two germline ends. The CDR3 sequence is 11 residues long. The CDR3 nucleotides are TGCAGTGCTAACCCATCGGAGACCCAGTACTTC. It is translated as CSANPSETQYF.

Here the CDR3 reads CASREAGSAHEQYF. CDR3 sequence (DNA): TGCGCCAGCAGGGAAGCGGGATCGGCCCACGAGCAGTACTTC. This chain joins TRBV5-1 and TRBJ2-7; 7 positions match TRBD2. The CDR3 is made up of 14 amino acids. The germline CDR1 and CDR2 sequences are SGHRS and YFSETQ. V was clipped by 5 bases and J by 5 bases; unmatched bases: 10.

This CDR3 is CASSPTDLSGTEAFF. In nucleotides, the CDR3 is TGCGCCAGCAGCCCAACGGACCTCTCGGGCACTGAAGCTTTCTTT. The V and J genes are TRBV5-1 and TRBJ1-1; D remains ambiguous. From germline, CDR1 is SGHRS and CDR2 YFSETQ. The CDR3 extends over 15 amino acids. Trimming removed 4 bases from V and 4 bases from J, with 17 bases in between.

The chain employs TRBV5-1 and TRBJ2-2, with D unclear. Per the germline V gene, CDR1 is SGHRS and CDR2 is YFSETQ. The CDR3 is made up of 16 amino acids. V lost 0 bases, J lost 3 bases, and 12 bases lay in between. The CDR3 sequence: CASSLDRRQHTGELFF. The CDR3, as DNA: TGCGCCAGCAGCTTGGATCGCCGGCAGCACACCGGGGAGCTGTTTTTT.

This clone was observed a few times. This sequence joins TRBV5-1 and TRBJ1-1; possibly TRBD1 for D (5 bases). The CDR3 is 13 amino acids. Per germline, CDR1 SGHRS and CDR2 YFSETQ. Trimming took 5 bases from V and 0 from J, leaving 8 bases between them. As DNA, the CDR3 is TGCGCCAGCAGAGGGACGATGAACACTGAAGCTTTCTTT. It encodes CASRGTMNTEAFF.